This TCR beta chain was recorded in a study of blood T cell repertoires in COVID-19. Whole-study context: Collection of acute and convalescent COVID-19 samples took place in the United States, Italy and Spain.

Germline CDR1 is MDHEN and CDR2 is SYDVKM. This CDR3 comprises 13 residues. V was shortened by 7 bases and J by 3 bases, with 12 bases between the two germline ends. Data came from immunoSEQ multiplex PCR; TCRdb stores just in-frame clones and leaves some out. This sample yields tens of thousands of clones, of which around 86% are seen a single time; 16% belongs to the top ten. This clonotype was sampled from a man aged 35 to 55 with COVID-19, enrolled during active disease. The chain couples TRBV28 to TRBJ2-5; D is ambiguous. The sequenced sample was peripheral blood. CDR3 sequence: CASNIRPEETQYF. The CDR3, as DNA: TGTGCCAGCAATATCCGTCCCGAAGAGACCCAGTACTTC.